A single sample is the source of the 22 T cell receptor beta chains below, sequenced in a study of cytomegalovirus exposure and HLA in healthy donors. In the PCR, 60 Vbeta and 13 Jbeta primers were used. This table comes from immunoSEQ multiplex PCR, and its TCRdb copy is limited to in-frame clones, with some not included. Among around 97,000 clones, approximately 70% were seen once, and the ten largest hold around 3.5%. The specimen sequenced was PBMCs. The receptors originated from a man in his forties in good health and CMV-seronegative.

The V gene is TRBV7-2, the J gene TRBJ2-3, with a weak D call TRBD2 (5 bases). CDR3 length: 14 residues. CDR1 and CDR2 (germline): SGHTA, FQGNSA. V lost 8 bases to trimming and J lost 2 bases, with 14 bases between them. The DNA of the CDR3 is TGTGCCAGCTCCTTTGGCGGGTTCACAGATACGCAGTATTTT. It encodes CASSFGGFTDTQYF.

This chain connects TRBV11-2 to TRBJ2-3; 8 bases map to TRBD2. In germline, CDR1 is SGHAT, CDR2 FQNNGV. Germline trimming cut 5 bases from V and 8 bases from J; bases unmatched to any gene: 15. CDR3 length equals 16 residues. The CDR3, as DNA: TGTGCCAGCAGCCGTATCGGGCGGGGGGCCCCCGGTACGCAGTATTTT. Translated, it gives CASSRIGRGAPGTQYF.

CDR3 sequence (DNA): TGTGCCAGCAGCCCCTGGGACAGGGCCCCAGATACGCAGTATTTT. Its protein is CASSPWDRAPDTQYF. The chain couples TRBV7-9 to TRBJ2-3; 9 positions match TRBD1. V gave up 5 bases and J gave up 4 bases; unmatched junction bases: 7. Germline values: CDR1 SEHNR, CDR2 FQNEAQ (reference sequence). This CDR3 spans 15 amino acids.

V and J are TRBV7-2 and TRBJ2-7, with D possibly TRBD2 on 6 matching bases. The CDR3 has 15 residues. Deletions cut 1 base from V and 0 bases from J, with 10 bases between. The V gene's germline CDR1 is SGHTA and CDR2 FQGNSA. In DNA form, the CDR3 reads TGTGCCAGCAGCTTAGACGCGGGGAGCTCCTACGAGCAGTACTTC. Translated: CASSLDAGSSYEQYF. The complete variable domain, with remaining parts taken from reference TRBV7-2 and TRBJ2-7, reads GAGVSQSPSNKVTEKGKDVELRCDPISGHTALYWYRQSLGQGLEFLIYFQGNSAPDKSGLPSDRFSAERTGGSVSTLTIQRTQQEDSAVYLCASSLDAGSSYEQYFGPGTRLTVT.

V gene TRBV5-1 combines with J gene TRBJ1-4, with 8 bases fitting TRBD1. Trimming took 0 bases from V and 7 from J; bases not matched to a gene: 11. Germline V gene lookup returns CDR1 SGHRS and CDR2 YFSETQ. The CDR3 is 17 residues long. The CDR3 sequence: CASSLGLDRAGREKLFF. The CDR3 coding sequence is TGCGCCAGCAGCTTGGGTCTGGACAGGGCAGGGCGTGAAAAACTGTTTTTT.

The V and J genes are TRBV5-6 and TRBJ1-5; D uncertain. The germline gives CDR1 SGHDT, CDR2 YYEEEE. The CDR3 spans 14 residues. The V end lost 2 bases, the J end lost 6 bases, and 12 bases lay between the germline ends. The CDR3 sequence is CASSFGARGQPQHF. CDR3 in DNA: TGTGCCAGCAGCTTTGGCGCCCGAGGTCAGCCCCAGCATTTT.

This chain joins TRBV2 and TRBJ2-5, with D hard to call. This CDR3 contains 13 residues. The V and J ends lost 4 bases and 2 bases respectively, with 8 bases between them. The germline CDR1 and CDR2 sequences are SNHLY and FYNNEI. The CDR3 here is CASSVLSQETQYF. The CDR3 region has the DNA TGTGCCAGCAGTGTGCTAAGTCAAGAGACCCAGTACTTC. The whole variable domain, filled in from reference TRBV2 and TRBJ2-5, reads EPEVTQTPSHQVTQMGQEVILRCVPISNHLYFYWYRQILGQKVEFLVSFYNNEISEKSEIFDDQFSVERPDGSNFTLKIRSTKLEDSAMYFCASSVLSQETQYFGPGTRLLVL.

The chain employs TRBV9 and TRBJ1-3; possibly TRBD1 for D (5 bases). The germline V gene has CDR1 SGDLS and CDR2 YYNGEE. The V end lost 0 bases, the J end lost 4 bases, and 23 bases lay between the germline ends. The CDR3 extends over 19 amino acids. CDR3 nucleotide sequence: TGTGCCAGCAGCGTAGCCCCGACGTCTGGGGGGAGGTGGGGAAACACCATATATTTT. It specifies CASSVAPTSGGRWGNTIYF. The full variable domain, in which reference TRBV9 and TRBJ1-3 provide the parts outside the CDR3, is DSGVTQTPKHLITATGQRVTLRCSPRSGDLSVYWYQQSLDQGLQFLIQYYNGEERAKGNILERFSAQQFPDLHSELNLSSLELGDSALYFCASSVAPTSGGRWGNTIYFGEGSWLTVV.

CDR3 sequence: CASSAPGNTIYF. In nucleotides, the CDR3 is TGTGCCAGCAGTGCGCCGGGAAACACCATATATTTT. The chain has TRBV6-5 and TRBJ1-3; D call uncertain. V was clipped by 5 bases and J by 4 bases, with 6 bases between them. The germline V gene has CDR1 MNHEY and CDR2 SVGAGI. The CDR3 length is 12 residues.

The chain recombines TRBV6-5 with TRBJ1-1, with 8 nucleotides matching TRBD1. The CDR3 runs to 12 residues. Germline values: CDR1 MNHEY, CDR2 SVGAGI. The V gene end was trimmed by 2 bases and the J gene end by 8 bases; junction bases not matched to a gene: 1. This CDR3 reads CASSYRQGEAFF. CDR3 nucleotide sequence: TGTGCCAGCAGTTACCGACAGGGGGAAGCTTTCTTT.

The table lists this clone with a few counts. This chain joins TRBV19 and TRBJ2-6, with 13 bases matching TRBD2. J gave up 13 bases and V 3 bases, and 12 bases lay outside the gene matches. CDR3 length: 17 amino acids. From germline, CDR1 is LNHDA and CDR2 SQIVND (reference sequence). In nucleotides, the CDR3 is TGTGCCAGTAGTATGGGGACTAGCGGGATATGGTCAAGAGTCCTGACTTTC. Residues: CASSMGTSGIWSRVLTF.

The chain couples TRBV5-1 to TRBJ2-1; 10 nucleotides match TRBD1. There are 14 residues in the CDR3. Trimming took 4 bases from V and 8 from J; bases not matched to a gene: 6. CDR1 and CDR2 (germline): SGHRS, YFSETQ. The CDR3 DNA follows: TGCGCCAGCAGCAAGGGACAGGGGATCGATGAGCAGTTCTTC. Amino acid sequence: CASSKGQGIDEQFF.

The chain is built from TRBV12-5 and TRBJ1-5; weak D call: TRBD1 (5 bases). Germline V CDR1 and CDR2: LGHNT, FRNRAP. The CDR3 runs to 13 residues. The germline V and J ends were trimmed by 6 bases and 4 bases, with 10 bases remaining between them. CDR3 DNA: TGTGCTAGTGGCGGCTCAGGGAATCAGCCCCAGCATTTT. Translating gives CASGGSGNQPQHF.

The V gene is TRBV2, the J gene TRBJ2-7; 10 bases line up with TRBD2. The J segment lost 4 bases and the V segment lost 8 bases, leaving 8 bases of the junction unmatched. The germline gives CDR1 SNHLY, CDR2 FYNNEI. This CDR3 spans 14 amino acids. The CDR3 bases are TGTGCCAGCCGGGTAGCGGGGGGACAATACGAGCAGTACTTC. Encoded protein: CASRVAGGQYEQYF. The whole variable domain, filled in from reference TRBV2 and TRBJ2-7, reads EPEVTQTPSHQVTQMGQEVILRCVPISNHLYFYWYRQILGQKVEFLVSFYNNEISEKSEIFDDQFSVERPDGSNFTLKIRSTKLEDSAMYFCASRVAGGQYEQYFGPGTRLTVT.

This rearrangement joins TRBV5-4 to TRBJ1-2, with a possible D match to TRBD1 (6 bases). V was clipped by 3 bases and J by 3 bases, with 12 bases between them. The CDR3 consists of 14 residues. Germline CDR1 and CDR2: SGHNT and YYREEE (reference sequence). CDR3 DNA: TGTGCCAGCAGCTCCCTGGGGGCGGACTATGGCTACACCTTC. The encoded protein is CASSSLGADYGYTF. Full variable domain (rest looked up from reference TRBV5-4 and TRBJ1-2): ETGVTQSPTHLIKTRGQQVTLRCSSQSGHNTVSWYQQALGQGPQFIFQYYREEENGRGNFPPRFSGLQFPNYSSELNVNALELDDSALYLCASSSLGADYGYTFGSGTRLTVV.

The chain is built from TRBV4-2 and TRBJ2-1, with D unresolved. The CDR3 loop spans 15 amino acids. The V end lost 0 bases, the J end lost 0 bases, and 6 bases lay between the germline ends. Germline CDR1 LGHNA, CDR2 YNFKEQ. In DNA form, the CDR3 reads TGTGCCAGCAGCCAAGAGAGTGACTCCTACAATGAGCAGTTCTTC. Translated: CASSQESDSYNEQFF.

V usage is TRBV10-3 and J usage is TRBJ2-2, with 7 bases aligning to TRBD1. Germline V CDR1 and CDR2: ENHRY, SYGVKD. J gave up 1 base and V 10 bases, and 3 bases lay outside the gene matches. CDR3 length: 13 amino acids. CDR3 residues: CATGQKNTGELFF. The CDR3 DNA reads TGTGCCACGGGACAGAAGAACACCGGGGAGCTGTTTTTT.

The rearrangement uses TRBV5-1 and TRBJ2-5; the D gene is possibly TRBD1 (6 bases). The CDR3 has 13 residues. V gave up 5 bases and J gave up 2 bases, with 10 bases separating them. CDR1 SGHRS and CDR2 YFSETQ come from the germline V gene. This CDR3 is CASRKGEQETQYF. DNA of the CDR3: TGCGCCAGCAGAAAGGGGGAACAAGAGACCCAGTACTTC.

This chain connects TRBV7-2 to TRBJ2-5; no definite D call. The CDR3 contains 13 residues. The V and J ends lost 1 base and 5 bases respectively, with 8 bases between them. Germline lookup yields CDR1 SGHTA and CDR2 FQGNSA. CDR3 loop: CASSLEPAETQYF. In nucleotides, the CDR3 is TGTGCCAGCAGCTTAGAACCAGCGGAGACCCAGTACTTC.

The rearrangement links TRBV10-3 to TRBJ1-2; tentatively, D is TRBD1 (5 bases). The CDR3 spans 13 residues. Trimming removed 11 bases from V and 0 bases from J, with 13 bases in between. Germline assignment: CDR1 ENHRY and CDR2 SYGVKD. CDR3 amino acids: CAARDSSNYGYTF. In DNA, the CDR3 is TGTGCCGCCCGGGACTCCTCTAACTATGGCTACACCTTC.

With respect to this clone: The junction departs from the called germline gene at one end, perhaps through a read error. The V gene is TRBV6-1, the J gene TRBJ1-2; D unclear. The V gene's germline CDR1 is MNHNS and CDR2 SASEGT. CDR3 length: 14 amino acids. The CDR3 sequence: CASSGASVNYGYNF. The CDR3 DNA is TGTGCCAGCAGTGGCGCTTCAGTTAACTATGGCTACAACTTC.

The chain is built from TRBV10-3 and TRBJ2-1; possibly TRBD1 for D (5 bases). The V end lost 10 bases, the J end lost 0 bases, and 19 bases lay between the germline ends. Germline V gene sequence: CDR1 ENHRY, CDR2 SYGVKD. CDR3 length: 16 residues. Here the CDR3 reads CASQDKTARSYNEQFF. CDR3 in DNA: TGTGCCAGCCAGGACAAGACTGCGCGCTCCTACAATGAGCAGTTCTTC.